What follows are 8 T cell receptor beta chains derived from one specimen sequenced in a study of blood T cell repertoires in COVID-19. Sequenced by immunoSEQ multiplex PCR; TCRdb stores in-frame clones only, minus some. The sample contains roughly 300,000 clones, more than 80% of which appear only once. Input material: PBMCs or T cells enriched from blood (not recorded which). The receptors here all came from a woman aged 25 to 45 who had recovered from COVID-19.

V is TRBV5-1 and J is TRBJ2-5; 10 positions agree with TRBD2. Germline loops: CDR1 SGHRS, CDR2 YFSETQ. The CDR3 covers 14 residues. The V gene end was trimmed by 5 bases and the J gene end by 3 bases; junction bases not matched to a gene: 4. This CDR3 is CASRSTSGEETQYF. The CDR3 bases are TGCGCCAGCAGAAGCACTAGCGGGGAAGAGACCCAGTACTTC.

The chain couples TRBV23-1 to TRBJ2-3; TRBD2 is a possible D gene (5 bases). TRBV23-1 is known as an ORF, though its function is uncertain. The V end lost 6 bases, the J end lost 2 bases, and 18 bases lay between the germline ends. This CDR3 has 16 residues. The CDR3 sequence is CASSPPEGKDTDTQYF. The CDR3 nucleotides read TGCGCCAGCAGCCCCCCCGAGGGCAAGGACACAGATACGCAGTATTTT.

This rearrangement joins TRBV29-1 to TRBJ2-2; D perhaps matches TRBD1 (5 bases). Looked up from germline, CDR1 is SQVTM and CDR2 is ANQGSEA. The ends were cut back, 2 bases at V and 2 bases at J, with 6 bases in the middle. The CDR3 length is 13 residues. CDR3 sequence (DNA): TGCAGCGTTGAACAGGGAAACACCGGGGAGCTGTTTTTT. It encodes CSVEQGNTGELFF.

V and J are TRBV7-2 and TRBJ2-3; D remains ambiguous. Trimming removed 3 bases at V and 3 bases at J, with 4 bases between. The germline CDR1 and CDR2 sequences are SGHTA and FQGNSA. The CDR3 runs to 12 residues. The CDR3 DNA reads TGTGCCAGCAGCTTCGTAACAGATACGCAGTATTTT. Its translation: CASSFVTDTQYF.

J is TRBJ2-7 and V is TRBV6-1; 8 nucleotides align to TRBD2. The length of the CDR3 is 15 residues. V shed 2 bases, J shed 4 bases, and the junction held 7 bases outside the gene matches. Germline loops: CDR1 MNHNS, CDR2 SASEGT. CDR3 DNA sequence: TGTGCCAGCAGTGAAACTAGCGGATCCAAATACGAGCAGTACTTC. It specifies CASSETSGSKYEQYF.

The chain joins TRBV5-4 to TRBJ2-1; D not resolved. Trimming left V 4 bases short and J 7 bases short, with 6 bases between. Germline CDR1 and CDR2: SGHNT and YYREEE (reference sequence). This CDR3 has 11 residues. CDR3 nucleotides: TGTGCCAGCAGCCGGTCTAATGAGCAGTTCTTC. Protein: CASSRSNEQFF.

This chain uses TRBV7-2 with TRBJ2-7, with D uncertain. The CDR3 is made up of 13 amino acids. V was pared by 3 bases and J by 1 base, with 7 bases between. Germline values: CDR1 SGHTA, CDR2 FQGNSA. CDR3 sequence: CASSFGASYEQYF. The CDR3 nucleotides are TGTGCCAGCAGCTTCGGTGCGTCCTACGAGCAGTACTTC.

The rearrangement joins TRBV7-2 to TRBJ2-1, with TRBD2 matching 11 bases. The CDR3 sequence is 15 residues long. V gave up 2 bases and J gave up 6 bases; unmatched junction bases: 3. Looked up from germline, CDR1 is SGHTA and CDR2 is FQGNSA. CDR3 nucleotides: TGTGCCAGCAGCTTACCGGGACTAGCGGCCAATGAGCAGTTCTTC. This translates into CASSLPGLAANEQFF. Based on the CDR3 plus reference TRBV7-2 and TRBJ2-1, the full variable domain is GAGVSQSPSNKVTEKGKDVELRCDPISGHTALYWYRQSLGQGLEFLIYFQGNSAPDKSGLPSDRFSAERTGGSVSTLTIQRTQQEDSAVYLCASSLPGLAANEQFFGPGTRLTVL.